This entry features one T cell receptor (beta chain) sequence. At one boundary the junction diverges from the germline segment, which might be a read error. These data belong to a study of tumor and adjacent non-tumor tissue in lung cancer. Study as a whole: Each sample yielded 4 million to 4.5 million productive TCRbeta reads on average.

RNA was extracted from bulk tissue without any cell sorting. TCRbeta libraries were built with three rounds of nested PCR, modified from ARM-PCR. A single record per CDR3 protein comes from TCRdb applying MiXCR to the multiplex PCR reads. The table records fewer than 130,000 distinct CDR3 sequences, 84% of them present only once. Germline V gene data show CDR1 as SGHDT and CDR2 as YYEEEE. This CDR3 region has 14 residues. The chain couples TRBV5-6 to TRBJ2-3; weak D call: TRBD1 (5 bases). The sample taken for sequencing was lung tumor tissue. The receptor comes from an older man with non-small cell lung cancer. The CDR3 DNA reads as TGTGCCTGCAGTTACAGGCTCGCCGGAGATATGCAATATTTT. This encodes CACSYRLAGDMQYF.